This T cell receptor (beta chain) was captured by sequencing in a study of blood T cell repertoires in COVID-19. Here immunoSEQ multiplex PCR was the method, and the copy in TCRdb shows in-frame clones only, minus some. The profile shows around 270,000 clones, about 88% of them singletons. Seattle's cohort entered during active infection and was followed longitudinally. In germline, CDR1 is SGHDN, CDR2 FVKESK. The ends lost 2 bases at V and 3 bases at J; junction bases unmatched: 6. This CDR3 spans 16 amino acids. Material for sequencing was peripheral blood. The chain uses TRBV14 and TRBJ1-1; TRBD1 matches at 10 bases. This clonotype was sampled from a woman aged 55-70 years with COVID-19, enrolled during active disease. The CDR3 sequence: CASSQWGQGKYTEAFF. In nucleotides, the CDR3 is TGTGCCAGCAGCCAATGGGGACAGGGGAAATACACTGAAGCTTTCTTT.